These T cell receptor beta chains were read from a single sample in a study of blood T cell repertoires in COVID-19. Profiled with immunoSEQ multiplex PCR; TCRdb holds only in-frame clones, not every one. The sample includes approximately 150,000 clones, 85% of them seen just once. The sequenced material came from peripheral blood. The source of these receptors is a woman aged 80 or over with COVID-19, enrolled during active disease. The CDR3 runs from the conserved cysteine through the conserved F or W. A D gene is named only where the DNA matches it firmly. A row's size may be missing; if present it is once, few, many or a size class.

v_gene	d_gene	abundance	j_gene	CDR3aa	CDR3nt
TRBV5-5	TRBD1	NA	TRBJ2-5	CASSRPGQVLQETQYF	TGTGCCAGCAGCCGACCAGGACAGGTCCTCCAAGAGACCCAGTACTTC
TRBV7-9	TRBD1	few	TRBJ1-6	CASSVTEGQPLGSPLHF	TGTGCCAGCAGCGTTACGGAGGGACAGCCCTTAGGTTCACCCCTCCACTTT
TRBV20-1	TRBD2	NA	TRBJ2-5	CSPAGVGTQYF	TGCAGTCCCGCGGGGGTAGGGACCCAGTACTTC
TRBV5-1	TRBD1	NA	TRBJ2-5	CASSLGTGGETQYF	TGCGCCAGCAGCTTGGGAACAGGGGGAGAGACCCAGTACTTC
TRBV5-1	NA	NA	TRBJ1-3	CASSSSSGNTIYF	TGCGCCAGCAGCTCCTCGTCTGGAAACACCATATATTTT
TRBV3-1/TRBV3-2	NA	once	TRBJ1-4	CASSPLGAGGEKLFF	TGTGCCAGCAGCCCCCTCGGGGCGGGAGGTGAAAAACTGTTTTTT
TRBV6-5	NA	once	TRBJ2-5	CASNGGDQETQYF	TGTGCCAGCAACGGAGGGGATCAAGAGACCCAGTACTTC
TRBV2	TRBD2	NA	TRBJ2-4	CASGLAGGPGVKNIQYF	TGTGCCAGCGGGCTAGCGGGAGGCCCTGGGGTCAAAAACATTCAGTACTTC
TRBV19	TRBD2	few	TRBJ2-7	CASSIAGTSVYEQYF	TGTGCCAGTAGTATCGCAGGGACTAGCGTCTACGAGCAGTACTTC
TRBV3-1/TRBV3-2	NA	once	TRBJ1-3	CASSHGGNTIYF	TGTGCCAGCAGCCACGGGGGAAACACCATATATTTT
TRBV5-1	NA	NA	TRBJ1-4	CASSWEGINEKLFF	TGCGCCAGCAGCTGGGAGGGGATAAATGAAAAACTGTTTTTT
TRBV15	NA	NA	TRBJ1-2	CATSPRQGPGGYTF	TGTGCCACCAGTCCGAGGCAGGGGCCGGGTGGCTACACCTTC
TRBV6-5	NA	NA	TRBJ2-3	CASSSPLRTQYF	TGTGCCAGCAGTTCCCCCCTGCGCACGCAGTATTTT
TRBV7-3	NA	NA	TRBJ1-6	CASSLVGGATNSPLHF	TGTGCCAGCAGCTTAGTCGGAGGGGCGACAAATTCACCCCTCCACTTT
TRBV2	TRBD2	few	TRBJ2-1	CASSARTSGGSEQFF	TGTGCCAGCAGTGCCCGGACTAGCGGGGGGAGTGAGCAGTTCTTC
TRBV2	TRBD1	NA	TRBJ1-6	CASKDREDSPLHF	TGTGCCAGCAAGGACAGGGAGGATTCACCCCTCCACTTT
TRBV3-1/TRBV3-2	NA	NA	TRBJ1-2	CASSQWQNYGYTF	TGTGCCAGCAGCCAATGGCAGAACTATGGCTACACCTTC
TRBV5-6	NA	few	TRBJ1-1	CASSLIRGEAFF	TGTGCCAGCAGCTTGATCAGGGGCGAAGCTTTCTTT
TRBV27	TRBD1	NA	TRBJ2-1	CASSLDSDRDYEQFF	TGTGCCAGCAGTTTAGATTCGGACAGGGATTATGAGCAGTTCTTC
TRBV15	NA	NA	TRBJ1-4	CATSGMGLTNEKLFF	TGTGCCACCAGCGGAATGGGGCTCACTAATGAAAAACTGTTTTTT
TRBV6-5	NA	NA	TRBJ2-1	CASSYSGSEQFF	TGTGCCAGCAGCTACAGCGGTTCTGAGCAGTTCTTC
TRBV25-1	TRBD1	NA	TRBJ1-1	CASTRTGALYTEAFF	TGTGCCAGTACGCGGACAGGGGCCTTGTACACTGAAGCTTTCTTT
TRBV5-1	NA	NA	TRBJ2-3	CASSLVPGAPTDTQYF	TGCGCCAGCAGCTTGGTGCCAGGCGCCCCCACAGATACGCAGTATTTT
TRBV5-1	NA	once	TRBJ2-2	CASSSGDGNTGELFF	TGCGCCAGCAGCTCGGGGGACGGAAACACCGGGGAGCTGTTTTTT
TRBV6-5	TRBD1	NA	TRBJ1-4	CASSPLRGWEKLFF	TGTGCCAGCAGCCCCCTCAGGGGGTGGGAAAAACTGTTTTTT
TRBV19	TRBD1	NA	TRBJ2-7	CASSNTGQVPDEQYF	TGTGCCAGTAGTAATACGGGACAGGTCCCTGACGAGCAGTACTTC
TRBV2	TRBD2	NA	TRBJ2-1	CASRPRLAGSYNEQFF	TGTGCCAGCAGGCCTCGGCTAGCGGGCTCCTACAATGAGCAGTTCTTC
TRBV6-5	NA	NA	TRBJ1-2	CASSFRRRNYGYTF	TGTGCCAGCAGTTTTCGGAGGCGCAACTATGGCTACACCTTC
TRBV9	TRBD1	NA	TRBJ2-2	CASSVGDRDVGELFF	TGTGCCAGCAGCGTAGGGGACAGGGATGTCGGGGAGCTGTTTTTT
TRBV3-1/TRBV3-2	NA	NA	TRBJ1-1	CASSTLFGVTEAFF	TGTGCCTCTTCGACCCTCTTCGGGGTCACTGAAGCTTTCTTT
TRBV7-9	NA	NA	TRBJ2-1	CASSKSGEYGQFF	TGTGCCAGCAGCAAGTCGGGGGAATATGGGCAGTTCTTC
TRBV7-2	NA	NA	TRBJ2-2	CASSLQGMGELFF	TGTGCCAGCAGCTTGCAGGGTATGGGGGAGCTGTTTTTT
TRBV6-5	TRBD1	NA	TRBJ1-5	CASRQGAGQPQHF	TGTGCCAGCAGACAGGGGGCGGGTCAGCCCCAGCATTTT
TRBV28	TRBD1	NA	TRBJ1-5	CASSLGGTVRAQPQHF	TGTGCCAGCAGTTTAGGGGGGACAGTGAGGGCTCAGCCCCAGCATTTT
TRBV6-5	NA	NA	TRBJ2-2	CASTYSSGGELFF	TGTGCCAGCACTTACTCTTCGGGCGGGGAGCTGTTTTTT
TRBV5-1	TRBD2	NA	TRBJ2-5	CASSLSPSGVGETQYF	TGCGCCAGCAGCTTGTCACCTAGCGGAGTGGGGGAGACCCAGTACTTC
TRBV11-2	NA	few	TRBJ2-7	CASSLVFELPYEQYF	TGTGCCAGCAGCTTAGTCTTTGAACTTCCTTACGAGCAGTACTTC
TRBV4-1	NA	NA	TRBJ2-7	CASSPQGDFTSSYEQYF	TGCGCCAGCAGCCCTCAAGGGGATTTTACCTCCTCCTACGAGCAGTACTTC
TRBV6-6	NA	NA	TRBJ1-1	CAWGRGTEAFF	TGTGCCTGGGGAAGGGGAACTGAAGCTTTCTTT
TRBV19	NA	few	TRBJ2-7	CASSIPPFYEQYF	TGTGCCAGTAGTATCCCCCCGTTCTACGAGCAGTACTTC
TRBV5-4	TRBD1	NA	TRBJ1-2	CASSLQGVNGYTF	TGTGCCAGCAGCCTGCAGGGGGTCAATGGCTACACCTTC
TRBV5-6	NA	once	TRBJ1-3	CASSSFNGASGNTIYF	TGTGCCAGCAGTTCCTTTAATGGGGCTTCTGGAAACACCATATATTTT
TRBV5-1	NA	NA	TRBJ1-6	CASSTVEGRSPLHF	TGCGCCAGCAGCACCGTCGAGGGTCGGTCACCCCTCCACTTT
TRBV5-1	NA	NA	TRBJ1-3	CASSLGGLYSGNTIYF	TGCGCCAGCAGCTTGGGAGGCCTTTACTCTGGAAACACCATATATTTT
TRBV7-6	NA	NA	TRBJ1-5	CASSPRGRAADQPQHF	TGTGCCAGCAGCCCGAGAGGCAGGGCGGCGGATCAGCCCCAGCATTTT
TRBV19	NA	NA	TRBJ1-6	CASNWAGSPLHF	TGTGCCAGTAATTGGGCTGGCTCACCCCTCCACTTT
TRBV3-1/TRBV3-2	NA	NA	TRBJ1-1	CASSLRGGRSITEAFF	TGTGCCAGCAGCCTCCGGGGGGGTCGGAGTATCACTGAAGCTTTCTTT
TRBV3-1/TRBV3-2	NA	NA	TRBJ2-2	CASSQEKLRGQYTGELFF	TGTGCCAGCAGCCAAGAGAAGTTGCGGGGCCAGTACACCGGGGAGCTGTTTTTT
TRBV7-2	TRBD2	few	TRBJ2-7	CASSPSGLAGAYEQYF	TGTGCCAGCAGCCCCTCCGGACTAGCGGGAGCCTACGAGCAGTACTTC
TRBV7-3	TRBD1	few	TRBJ1-6	CASSLTFRGSDSPLHF	TGTGCCAGCAGCTTAACGTTCAGGGGGTCGGATTCACCCCTCCACTTT
TRBV18	NA	NA	TRBJ2-5	CASSSEGPTQYF	TGTGCCAGCTCATCTGAGGGCCCCACCCAGTACTTC
TRBV2	NA	NA	TRBJ1-6	CASSELGPEGNSPLHF	TGTGCCAGCAGTGAACTGGGGCCGGAGGGTAATTCACCCCTCCACTTT
TRBV27	NA	NA	TRBJ1-1	CASSPTGPLVEAFF	TGTGCCAGCAGTCCGACAGGTCCCCTCGTCGAGGCTTTCTTT
TRBV5-6	TRBD2	NA	TRBJ2-1	CASSLASAGAYNEQFF	TGTGCCAGCAGCTTGGCGTCCGCGGGAGCCTACAATGAGCAGTTCTTC
TRBV28	NA	NA	TRBJ1-1	CASSPRVNTEAFF	TGTGCCAGCAGTCCCCGGGTGAACACTGAAGCTTTCTTT
TRBV5-1	NA	NA	TRBJ2-7	CASSPTPRGVGYEQYF	TGCGCCAGCAGCCCGACGCCGCGCGGGGTGGGCTACGAGCAGTACTTC
TRBV5-4	NA	few	TRBJ2-7	CASSSRRDFDEQYF	TGTGCCAGCAGCTCCCGGAGGGACTTCGACGAGCAGTACTTC